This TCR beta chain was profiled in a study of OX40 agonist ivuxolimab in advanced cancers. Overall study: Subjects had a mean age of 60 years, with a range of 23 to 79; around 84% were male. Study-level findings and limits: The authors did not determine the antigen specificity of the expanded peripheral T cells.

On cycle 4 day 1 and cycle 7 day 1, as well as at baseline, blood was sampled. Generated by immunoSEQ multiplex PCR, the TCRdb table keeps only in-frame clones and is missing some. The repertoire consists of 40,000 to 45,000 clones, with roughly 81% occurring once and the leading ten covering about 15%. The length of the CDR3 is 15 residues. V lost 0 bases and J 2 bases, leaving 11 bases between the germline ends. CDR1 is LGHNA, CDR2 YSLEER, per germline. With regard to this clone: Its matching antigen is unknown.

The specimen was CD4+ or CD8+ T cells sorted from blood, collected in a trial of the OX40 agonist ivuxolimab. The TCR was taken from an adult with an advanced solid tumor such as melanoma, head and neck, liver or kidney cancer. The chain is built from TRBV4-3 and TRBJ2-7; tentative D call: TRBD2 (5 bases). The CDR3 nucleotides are TGCGCCAGCAGCCAAGATCCCGGGAACGCCTACGAGCAGTACTTC. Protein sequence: CASSQDPGNAYEQYF.